These 14 T cell receptor beta chains share one sample of origin, sequenced in a study of blood T cells in healthy people across ages. The authors ran a second PCR of 7 to 11 cycles using a sample-barcoded 5' primer and a J-beta primer mix. TCRdb fed the 5' RACE reads into MiXCR, producing one record per CDR3 protein. Altogether hundreds of thousands of distinct CDR3 sequences are present, roughly 44% being singletons, with the ten largest covering approximately 19%. What was sequenced was blood. These receptors came from a man in his 60s in good health.

The chain is built from TRBV7-9 and TRBJ1-2; D is unresolved. Germline CDR1 is SEHNR and CDR2 is FQNEAQ (reference sequence). Trimming stripped 4 bases from V and 12 bases from J, with 12 bases between. The CDR3 is made up of 11 amino acids. The CDR3 here is CASSYTESNTF. DNA for the CDR3: TGTGCCAGCAGCTATACAGAGAGCAACACCTTC.

This clonotype has more than one count but fewer than ten. This sequence joins TRBV11-1 and TRBJ2-7; TRBD1 agrees at 9 bases. The CDR3 loop spans 15 amino acids. Germline V CDR1 and CDR2: SGHAT, FQDESV (reference sequence). V dropped 1 base and J dropped 2; count of bases not matched to a gene: 3. CDR3 DNA sequence: TGTGCCAGCAGCTTAGAGAGGACAGGGGCCTACGAGCAGTACTTC. The encoded protein is CASSLERTGAYEQYF.

This rearrangement joins TRBV7-2 to TRBJ2-3; 12 bases are a match to TRBD2. Germline CDR1 and CDR2: SGHTA and FQGNSA. The CDR3 covers 16 residues. Trimming removed 2 bases from V and 0 bases from J; junction bases left unmatched: 0. CDR3 sequence (DNA): TGTGCCAGCAGCTTAACTAGCGGGGGGAGCACAGATACGCAGTATTTT. Translated: CASSLTSGGSTDTQYF.

This chain links TRBV6-1 with TRBJ1-1, with 9 bases identical to TRBD1. CDR1 and CDR2 (germline): MNHNS, SASEGT. The ends lost 5 bases at V and 6 bases at J; junction bases unmatched: 16. CDR3 length: 17 residues. The CDR3, as DNA: TGTGCCAGCAGTCGCGACAGGGGGGTGAGCGGTTTCGCTGAAGCTTTCTTT. It is translated as CASSRDRGVSGFAEAFF.

The chain couples TRBV6-1 to TRBJ1-2; D call uncertain. Germline-derived CDR1 and CDR2 are MNHNS and SASEGT. CDR3 length equals 12 residues. Trimming pared 6 bases from V and 6 bases from J, leaving 11 bases between. The CDR3 loop reads CASRGLGHGYTF. CDR3 in DNA: TGTGCCAGCAGAGGCTTAGGCCATGGCTACACCTTC.

The chain joins TRBV20-1 to TRBJ2-1; D remains ambiguous. V was pared by 2 bases and J by 3 bases, with 17 bases between. Germline loops: CDR1 DFQATT, CDR2 SNEGSKA (reference sequence). The CDR3 length is 16 residues. CDR3 bases: TGCAGTGCTAGAACTCCTCACGCTCAGAGCTACAATGAGCAGTTCTTC. This sequence encodes CSARTPHAQSYNEQFF.

This chain connects TRBV6-5 to TRBJ1-1, with 9 positions matching TRBD1. This CDR3 is built from 15 residues. Germline CDR1 and CDR2: MNHEY and SVGAGI. After removal of 7 bases from V and 11 bases from J, the junction contained 17 bases not matched to a gene. CDR3 DNA sequence: TGTGCCAGCAATTTTAACTTCGGGACAGGGCGATTTGCTTTCTTT. It translates to CASNFNFGTGRFAFF.

This chain links TRBV10-3 with TRBJ2-5; 7 nucleotides line up with TRBD1. CDR1 is ENHRY and CDR2 is SYGVKD in the germline V gene. This CDR3 contains 15 residues. Losses at the gene ends were 4 bases for V and 0 bases for J; bases not matched to a gene: 5. The CDR3 sequence is CAISVGQRYQETQYF. In DNA form, the CDR3 reads TGTGCCATCAGTGTGGGACAGCGGTACCAAGAGACCCAGTACTTC.

This clonotype was picked up a small number of times. V usage is TRBV10-3 and J usage is TRBJ2-3, with 11 bases aligning to TRBD2. Unmatched junction bases numbered 4, after V lost 3 bases and J lost 5 bases. CDR1 and CDR2 from the germline V gene are ENHRY and SYGVKD. The CDR3 is 15 residues long. CDR3 protein: CAISDGLAGGDTQYF. CDR3 sequence (DNA): TGTGCCATCAGTGATGGGCTAGCGGGGGGAGATACGCAGTATTTT.

This clonotype occurred once. The genes are TRBV18 and TRBJ1-4; a weak D match, TRBD1 (5 bases). CDR1 KGHSH and CDR2 LQKENI come from the germline V gene. CDR3 size: 14 residues. Trimming cost V 3 bases and J 5 bases, with 10 bases left between them. As DNA, the CDR3 is TGTGCCAGCTCACCGACAGCGAACAATGAAAAACTGTTTTTT. Residues: CASSPTANNEKLFF.

This clonotype has only one observation. The chain couples TRBV28 to TRBJ2-2; D could derive from TRBD1 or TRBD2 (5 bases each). V was trimmed by 4 bases and J by 0 bases, leaving 12 bases between them. The CDR3 consists of 16 residues. Germline V gives CDR1 MDHEN, CDR2 SYDVKM. DNA for the CDR3: TGTGCCAGCAGTTACCAAGGGACGGCGAACACCGGGGAGCTGTTTTTT. Residues: CASSYQGTANTGELFF.

The V and J genes are TRBV12-3 or TRBV12-4 and TRBJ2-1, with D perhaps TRBD2 (6 bases). There are 18 residues in the CDR3. Trimming removed 2 bases at V and 0 bases at J, with 17 bases between. CDR3 DNA: TGTGCCAGCAGTTTAAGGACTACCTTAGGGAGCTCCTACAATGAGCAGTTCTTC. Protein product: CASSLRTTLGSSYNEQFF.

The V and J genes are TRBV6-5 and TRBJ2-1, with unresolved D. The CDR3 consists of 13 residues. Trimming removed 6 bases from V and 0 bases from J, with 6 bases in between. From germline, CDR1 is MNHEY and CDR2 SVGAGI. CDR3 nucleotides: TGTGCCAGCAGAGGGTTCTCCTACAATGAGCAGTTCTTC. This translates into CASRGFSYNEQFF.

The rearrangement links TRBV28 to TRBJ1-1; D may be TRBD1 (5 bases). V was shortened by 3 bases and J by 0 bases, with 11 bases between the two germline ends. Germline V gives CDR1 MDHEN, CDR2 SYDVKM. The CDR3 sequence is 15 residues long. The CDR3 loop reads CASSLPGAMNTEAFF. In nucleotides, the CDR3 is TGTGCCAGCAGTTTGCCCGGGGCAATGAACACTGAAGCTTTCTTT.